These T cell receptor beta chains were read from a single sample in a study of cytomegalovirus exposure and HLA in healthy donors. Assay used: immunoSEQ multiplex PCR; TCRdb lists only in-frame clones, some missing. Found here are about 92,000 clones, more than 60% of them singletons; the top ten hold 7.3%. The sample comprised PBMCs. The source of these receptors is a middle-aged man in good health and CMV-seropositive. Each CDR3 is given with its conserved first and last residue. A D gene is named only where the DNA matches it firmly. Expanded clones are given a class, and other clones once, few, many or no size at all.

D gene	clone size	J gene	V gene	CDR3 protein	CDR3 DNA
TRBD2	NA	TRBJ2-1	TRBV6-5	CASSLGTGGASNEQFF	TGTGCCAGCAGTTTGGGGACCGGGGGGGCCTCCAATGAGCAGTTCTTC
NA	NA	TRBJ1-3	TRBV20-1	CSAYTGNTIYF	TGCAGTGCTTATACTGGAAACACCATATATTTT
TRBD1	NA	TRBJ2-3	TRBV6-1	CASRRTGGPDTQYF	TGTGCCAGCAGAAGGACAGGGGGCCCAGATACGCAGTATTTT
NA	NA	TRBJ2-7	TRBV4-3	CASSQGGTGTMAEQYF	TGCGCCAGCAGCCAAGGAGGAACAGGAACGATGGCCGAGCAGTACTTC
TRBD1	NA	TRBJ2-7	TRBV19	CASSPGTGGYEQYF	TGTGCCAGTAGTCCCGGGACAGGGGGCTACGAGCAGTACTTC
TRBD2	NA	TRBJ2-7	TRBV27	CASSFSAGSSYEQYF	TGTGCCAGCAGTTTTTCAGCGGGGAGTTCCTACGAGCAGTACTTC
TRBD2	few	TRBJ2-7	TRBV4-3	CASSRGLAGGYEQYF	TGCGCCAGCAGCCGAGGACTAGCGGGGGGTTACGAGCAGTACTTC
NA	NA	TRBJ2-1	TRBV28	CASSQAGYPGFF	TGTGCCAGCAGCCAGGCGGGGTACCCTGGGTTCTTC
NA	few	TRBJ1-4	TRBV9	CASSVSGSTNEKLFF	TGTGCCAGCAGCGTAAGTGGGAGCACTAATGAAAAACTGTTTTTT
TRBD2	NA	TRBJ2-5	TRBV4-2	CASSQELAGKETQYF	TGTGCCAGCAGCCAAGAACTAGCGGGGAAGGAGACCCAGTACTTC
NA	NA	TRBJ1-1	TRBV27	CASSFEGWNRVAFF	TGTGCCAGCAGTTTTGAAGGCTGGAACAGGGTGGCTTTCTTT
NA	NA	TRBJ1-4	TRBV7-2	CASSQRGGRLEKLFF	TGTGCCAGCAGCCAGAGGGGGGGGCGCTTGGAAAAACTGTTTTTT
NA	NA	TRBJ1-5	TRBV10-3	CAISESDSFNQPQHF	TGTGCCATCAGTGAGTCGGACAGCTTTAATCAGCCCCAGCATTTT
NA	NA	TRBJ1-5	TRBV7-9	CASSLVTWDSNQPQHF	TGTGCCAGCAGCTTAGTAACGTGGGACTCCAATCAGCCCCAGCATTTT
NA	once	TRBJ1-1	TRBV5-4	CASSIQTLSRVGTEAFF	TGTGCCAGCAGCATTCAGACCCTCTCGAGGGTAGGGACTGAAGCTTTCTTT
TRBD1	NA	TRBJ1-6	TRBV19	CASSIQGADSPLHF	TGTGCCAGTAGTATTCAGGGGGCCGATTCACCCCTCCACTTT
TRBD1	NA	TRBJ1-1	TRBV5-1	CASSARGADTEAFF	TGCGCCAGCAGCGCCAGGGGGGCGGACACTGAAGCTTTCTTT
TRBD1	NA	TRBJ1-2	TRBV2	CASKDRGLDSNYGYTF	TGTGCCAGCAAGGACAGGGGCCTCGACTCTAACTATGGCTACACCTTC
NA	NA	TRBJ1-1	TRBV18	CASSPSGGVNTEAFF	TGTGCCAGCTCACCCAGCGGAGGGGTTAACACTGAAGCTTTCTTT
NA	once	TRBJ2-1	TRBV4-2	CASSQEASVSSYNEQFF	TGTGCCAGCAGCCAAGAGGCTAGCGTGAGCTCCTACAATGAGCAGTTCTTC
TRBD1	NA	TRBJ2-2	TRBV18	CASSSQGASDTGELFF	TGTGCCAGCAGCTCTCAGGGGGCAAGCGACACCGGGGAGCTGTTTTTT
NA	NA	TRBJ2-3	TRBV29-1	CSVTLTGKLDTQYF	TGCAGCGTTACCTTAACGGGGAAGCTAGATACGCAGTATTTT
NA	NA	TRBJ2-7	TRBV28	CASNHDIGLGEQYF	TGTGCCAGCAACCACGACATTGGGCTGGGCGAGCAGTACTTC
TRBD1	NA	TRBJ2-1	TRBV5-6	CASSSLTGTGWNEQFF	TGTGCCAGCAGTTCCCTAACCGGGACAGGGTGGAATGAGCAGTTCTTC
TRBD2	NA	TRBJ2-1	TRBV6-1	CASTVAGVYYNEQFF	TGTGCCAGCACAGTAGCGGGGGTGTATTACAATGAGCAGTTCTTC
NA	NA	TRBJ2-7	TRBV6-1	CASSELRAWYEQYF	TGTGCCAGCAGTGAGCTCAGGGCTTGGTACGAGCAGTACTTC
NA	NA	TRBJ1-4	TRBV6-6	CASSWAGGGEELFF	TGTGCCAGCAGTTGGGCGGGGGGCGGAGAGGAACTGTTTTTT
NA	NA	TRBJ1-3	TRBV30	CAWRKQGLSGNTIYF	TGTGCCTGGAGGAAACAGGGTCTCTCTGGAAACACCATATATTTT
TRBD1	NA	TRBJ1-3	TRBV5-6	CASTSGQAGNTIYF	TGTGCCAGCACATCCGGACAGGCGGGAAACACCATATATTTT
TRBD1	NA	TRBJ2-1	TRBV7-3	CASSLNPQGVYNEQFF	TGTGCCAGCAGCTTAAACCCGCAGGGGGTTTACAATGAGCAGTTCTTC
TRBD1	NA	TRBJ2-3	TRBV6-6	CASSPRQGAPDTQYF	TGTGCCAGCAGTCCAAGACAGGGGGCCCCAGATACGCAGTATTTT
NA	NA	TRBJ1-6	TRBV7-9	CSSSPDSWVPLHF	TGTTCCAGCAGCCCCGACAGTTGGGTACCCCTCCACTTT
TRBD1	NA	TRBJ1-5	TRBV4-1	CASSHLRQGNQPQHF	TGCGCCAGCAGCCACCTAAGACAGGGGAATCAGCCCCAGCATTTT
NA	NA	TRBJ2-3	TRBV5-1	CASSLGAGEGTDTQYF	TGCGCCAGCAGCTTGGGGGCAGGGGAAGGGACAGATACGCAGTATTTT
NA	NA	TRBJ2-1	TRBV30	CAWNRQFSYNEQFF	TGTGCCTGGAATAGACAGTTCTCCTACAATGAGCAGTTCTTC
TRBD2	NA	TRBJ2-1	TRBV28	CASSLPLERGGSGQFF	TGTGCCAGCAGTCTCCCCCTTGAGCGGGGGGGCTCAGGGCAGTTCTTC
NA	NA	TRBJ1-2	TRBV6-1	CASSERDNYGYTF	TGTGCCAGCAGTGAGAGGGATAACTATGGCTACACCTTC
TRBD2	once	TRBJ2-3	TRBV9	CASSALAGSTDTQYF	TGTGCCAGCAGCGCCCTAGCGGGGAGCACAGATACGCAGTATTTT
TRBD1	few	TRBJ1-6	TRBV2	CASGTGTGNSPLHF	TGTGCCAGCGGAACCGGGACAGGAAATTCACCCCTCCACTTT
NA	NA	TRBJ1-1	TRBV27	CASSADRLSTEAFF	TGTGCCAGCAGTGCGGACAGATTATCCACTGAAGCTTTCTTT
TRBD2	NA	TRBJ2-1	TRBV19	CASSNRGGSYNEQFF	TGTGCCAGTAGTAACCGGGGGGGCTCCTACAATGAGCAGTTCTTC